Sequencing of this TCR beta chain was carried out in a study of T cells in Graves' hyperthyroidism and ophthalmopathy. This CDR3 region has 15 residues. Germline V lookup: CDR1 MNHEY, CDR2 SMNVEV (reference sequence). V was clipped by 3 bases and J by 4 bases, with 13 bases between them. Amplification targeted TCR beta CDR3 regions from RNA transcripts. The HTBI primer set was used in a first-round RT-PCR of the TCR CDR3. One entry per CDR3 protein results from TCRdb running MiXCR on the multiplex PCR reads. The sample yields 300,000 to 450,000 distinct CDR3 sequences, around 15% seen once. This receptor was obtained from a woman in her twenties or thirties with Graves' ophthalmopathy. The sequencing input was blood. The V and J genes are TRBV27 and TRBJ1-5, with a tentative D call TRBD1 (6 bases). As DNA, the CDR3 is TGTGCCAGCAGTTTGGACAGTGGCTTTAATCAGCCCCAGCATTTT. The encoded protein is CASSLDSGFNQPQHF.